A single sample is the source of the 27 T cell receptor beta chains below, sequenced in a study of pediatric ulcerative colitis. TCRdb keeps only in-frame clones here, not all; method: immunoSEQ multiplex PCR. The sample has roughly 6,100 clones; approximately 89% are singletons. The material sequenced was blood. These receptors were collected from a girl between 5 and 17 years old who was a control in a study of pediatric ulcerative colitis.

The CDR3: CASSSVRDRGGNGYTF. The CDR3 DNA is TGTGCCAGCAGCTCAGTCCGGGACAGGGGAGGAAATGGCTACACCTTC. V and J are TRBV11-2 and TRBJ1-2; 10 positions agree with TRBD1. Germline CDR1 reads SGHAT; CDR2 reads FQNNGV. After removal of 4 bases from V and 6 bases from J, the junction contained 11 bases not matched to a gene. CDR3 length: 16 amino acids.

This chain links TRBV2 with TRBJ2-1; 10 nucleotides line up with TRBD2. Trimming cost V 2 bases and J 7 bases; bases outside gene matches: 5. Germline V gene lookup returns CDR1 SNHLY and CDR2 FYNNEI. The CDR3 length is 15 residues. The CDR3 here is CASSEYSGRANEQFF. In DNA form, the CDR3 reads TGTGCCAGCAGTGAATACAGCGGGAGGGCAAATGAGCAGTTCTTC.

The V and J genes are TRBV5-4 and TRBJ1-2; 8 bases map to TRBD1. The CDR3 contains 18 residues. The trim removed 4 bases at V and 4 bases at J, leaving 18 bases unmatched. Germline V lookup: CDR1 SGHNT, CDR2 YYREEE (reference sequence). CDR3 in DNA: TGTGCCAGCAGCCCGCCGCCGGGACAGGATTATGGTGGCTATGGCTACACCTTC. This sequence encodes CASSPPPGQDYGGYGYTF.

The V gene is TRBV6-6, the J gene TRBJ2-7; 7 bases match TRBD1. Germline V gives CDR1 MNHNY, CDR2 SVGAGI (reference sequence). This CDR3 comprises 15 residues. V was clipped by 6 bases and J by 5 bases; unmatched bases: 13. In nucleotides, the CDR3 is TGTGCCAGCAGCTACGCTGACAGGGTTCAGGACGAGCAGTACTTC. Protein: CASSYADRVQDEQYF.

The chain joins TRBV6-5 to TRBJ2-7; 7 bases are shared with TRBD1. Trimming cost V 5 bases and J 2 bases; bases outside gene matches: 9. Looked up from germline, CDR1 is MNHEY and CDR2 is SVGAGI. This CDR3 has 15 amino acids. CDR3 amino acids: CASSRSGTAAYEQYF. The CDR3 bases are TGTGCCAGCAGTAGATCCGGGACAGCCGCCTACGAGCAGTACTTC.

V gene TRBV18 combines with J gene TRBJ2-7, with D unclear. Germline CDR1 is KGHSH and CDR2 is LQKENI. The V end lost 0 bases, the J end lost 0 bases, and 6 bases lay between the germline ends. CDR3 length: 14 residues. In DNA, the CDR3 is TGTGCCAGCTCACCACCGACTGCCTCCTACGAGCAGTACTTC. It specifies CASSPPTASYEQYF.

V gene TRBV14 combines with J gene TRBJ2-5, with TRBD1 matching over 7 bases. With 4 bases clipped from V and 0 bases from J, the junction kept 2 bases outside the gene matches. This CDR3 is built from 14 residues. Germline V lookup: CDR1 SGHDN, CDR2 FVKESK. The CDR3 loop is CASSLGQHQETQYF. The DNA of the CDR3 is TGTGCCAGCAGCCTGGGACAGCACCAAGAGACCCAGTACTTC.

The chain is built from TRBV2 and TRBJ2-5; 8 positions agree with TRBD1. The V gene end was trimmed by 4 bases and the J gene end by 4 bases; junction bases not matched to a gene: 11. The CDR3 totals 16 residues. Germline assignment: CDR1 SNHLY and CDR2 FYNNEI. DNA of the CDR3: TGTGCCAGCAGTGGACCTCCCCGACAGGGGCGAGAGACCCAGTACTTC. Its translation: CASSGPPRQGRETQYF.

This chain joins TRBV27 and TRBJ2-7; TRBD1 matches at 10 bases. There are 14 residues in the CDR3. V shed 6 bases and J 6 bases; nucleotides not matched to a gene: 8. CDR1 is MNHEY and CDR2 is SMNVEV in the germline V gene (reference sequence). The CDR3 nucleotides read TGTGCCAGCAGATCCCGGGACAGGGGAGGCGAGCAGTACTTC. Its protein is CASRSRDRGGEQYF.

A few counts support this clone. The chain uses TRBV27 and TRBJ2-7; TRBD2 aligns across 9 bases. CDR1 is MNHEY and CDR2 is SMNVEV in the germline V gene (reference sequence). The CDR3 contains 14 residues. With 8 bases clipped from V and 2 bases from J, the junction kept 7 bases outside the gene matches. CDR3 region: CASVPAGGPYEQYF. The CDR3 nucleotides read TGTGCCAGCGTACCCGCGGGAGGGCCCTACGAGCAGTACTTC.

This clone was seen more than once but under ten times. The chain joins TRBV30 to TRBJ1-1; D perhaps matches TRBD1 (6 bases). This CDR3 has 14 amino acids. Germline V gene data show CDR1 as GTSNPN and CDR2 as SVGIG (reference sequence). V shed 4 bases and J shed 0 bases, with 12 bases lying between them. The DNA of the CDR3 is TGTGCCTGGACCGCCGGACAGTTGAACACTGAAGCTTTCTTT. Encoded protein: CAWTAGQLNTEAFF. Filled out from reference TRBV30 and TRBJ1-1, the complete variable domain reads SQTIHQWPATLVQPVGSPLSLECTVEGTSNPNLYWYRQAAGRGLQLLFYSVGIGQISSEVPQNLSASRPQDRQFILSSKKLLLSDSGFYLCAWTAGQLNTEAFFGQGTRLTVV.

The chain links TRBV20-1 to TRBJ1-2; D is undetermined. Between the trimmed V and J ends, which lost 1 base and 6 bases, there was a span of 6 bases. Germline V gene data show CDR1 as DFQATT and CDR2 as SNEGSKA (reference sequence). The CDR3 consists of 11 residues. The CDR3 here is CSARGIDGYTF. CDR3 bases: TGCAGTGCTAGAGGCATCGATGGCTACACCTTC.

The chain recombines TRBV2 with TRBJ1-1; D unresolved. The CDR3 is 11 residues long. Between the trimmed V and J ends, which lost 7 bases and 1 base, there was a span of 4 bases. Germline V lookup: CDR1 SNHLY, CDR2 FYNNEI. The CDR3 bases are TGTGCCAGCAAAGAGAACACTGAAGCTTTCTTT. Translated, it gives CASKENTEAFF.

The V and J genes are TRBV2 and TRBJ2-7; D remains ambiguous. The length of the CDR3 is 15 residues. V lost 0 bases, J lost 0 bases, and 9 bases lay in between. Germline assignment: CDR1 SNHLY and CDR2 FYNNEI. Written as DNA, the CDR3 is TGTGCCAGCAGTGAAGCTGGGCTGAGCTCCTACGAGCAGTACTTC. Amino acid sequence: CASSEAGLSSYEQYF.

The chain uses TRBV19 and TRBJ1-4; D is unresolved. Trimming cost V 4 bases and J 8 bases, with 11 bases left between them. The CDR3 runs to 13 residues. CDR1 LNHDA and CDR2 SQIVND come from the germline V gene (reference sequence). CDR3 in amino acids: CASSRGGKEKLFF. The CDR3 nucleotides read TGTGCCAGTAGTAGAGGAGGGAAGGAAAAACTGTTTTTT.

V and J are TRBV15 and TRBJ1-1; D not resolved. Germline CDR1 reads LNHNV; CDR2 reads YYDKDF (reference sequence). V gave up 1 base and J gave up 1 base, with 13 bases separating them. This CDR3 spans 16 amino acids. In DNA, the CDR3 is TGTGCCACCAGCAGAGTACGGTCTGGAGGGAACACTGAAGCTTTCTTT. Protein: CATSRVRSGGNTEAFF.

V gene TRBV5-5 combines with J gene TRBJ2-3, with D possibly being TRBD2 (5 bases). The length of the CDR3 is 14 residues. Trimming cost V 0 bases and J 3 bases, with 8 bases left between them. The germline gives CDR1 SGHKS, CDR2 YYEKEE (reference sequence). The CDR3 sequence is CASSLGTGTDTQYF. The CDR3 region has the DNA TGTGCCAGCAGCTTGGGAACGGGGACAGATACGCAGTATTTT.

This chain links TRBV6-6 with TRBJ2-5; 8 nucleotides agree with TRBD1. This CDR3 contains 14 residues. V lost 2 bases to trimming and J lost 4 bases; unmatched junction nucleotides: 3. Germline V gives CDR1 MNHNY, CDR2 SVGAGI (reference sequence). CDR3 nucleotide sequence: TGTGCCAGCAGTTACGGACAGGGTGTAGAGACCCAGTACTTC. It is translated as CASSYGQGVETQYF.

The CDR3 coding sequence is TGCAGCGTTGAATTGGGGGGTAATTGGCATGGCTACACCTTC. This translates into CSVELGGNWHGYTF. The rearrangement links TRBV29-1 to TRBJ1-2, with a tentative D call TRBD1 (5 bases). Germline V gene lookup returns CDR1 SQVTM and CDR2 ANQGSEA. Trimming took 2 bases from V and 6 from J, leaving 16 bases between them. This CDR3 region has 14 residues.

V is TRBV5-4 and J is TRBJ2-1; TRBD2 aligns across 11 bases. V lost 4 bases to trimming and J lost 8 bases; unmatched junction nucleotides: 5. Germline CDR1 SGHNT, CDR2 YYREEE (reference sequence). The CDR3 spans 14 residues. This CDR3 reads CASSGGLAGDEQFF. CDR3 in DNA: TGTGCCAGCAGCGGAGGACTAGCGGGTGATGAGCAGTTCTTC.

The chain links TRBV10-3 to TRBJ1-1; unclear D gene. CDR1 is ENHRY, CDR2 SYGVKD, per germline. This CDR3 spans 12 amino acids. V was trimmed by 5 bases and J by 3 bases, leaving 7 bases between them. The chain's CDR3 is CAISKRDTEAFF. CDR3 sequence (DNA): TGTGCCATCAGTAAAAGGGACACTGAAGCTTTCTTT.

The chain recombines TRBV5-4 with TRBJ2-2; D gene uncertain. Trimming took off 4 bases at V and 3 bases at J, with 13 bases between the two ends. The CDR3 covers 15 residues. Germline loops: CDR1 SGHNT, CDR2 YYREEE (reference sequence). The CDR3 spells CASSLRLGDTGELFF. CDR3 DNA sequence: TGTGCCAGCAGCCTCCGACTTGGCGACACCGGGGAGCTGTTTTTT.

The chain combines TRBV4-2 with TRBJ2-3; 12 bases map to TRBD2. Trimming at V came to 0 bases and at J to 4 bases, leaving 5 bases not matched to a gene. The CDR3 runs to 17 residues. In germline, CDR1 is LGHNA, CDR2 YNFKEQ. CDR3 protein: CASSQDLLAGGPDTQYF. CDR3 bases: TGTGCCAGCAGCCAAGATCTGCTAGCGGGAGGGCCAGATACGCAGTATTTT.

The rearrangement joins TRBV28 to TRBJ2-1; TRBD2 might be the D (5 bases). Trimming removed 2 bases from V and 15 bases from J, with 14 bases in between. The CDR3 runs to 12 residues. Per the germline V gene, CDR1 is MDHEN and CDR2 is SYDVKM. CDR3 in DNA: TGTGCCAGCAGTTTACCCCGGGATCGCCGGTTCTTC. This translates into CASSLPRDRRFF.

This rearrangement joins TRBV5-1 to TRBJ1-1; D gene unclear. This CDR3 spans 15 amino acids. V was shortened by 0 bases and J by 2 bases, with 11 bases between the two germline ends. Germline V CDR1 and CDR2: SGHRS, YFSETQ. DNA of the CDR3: TGCGCCAGCAGCTTGGAGGGTTGGGGAAACACTGAAGCTTTCTTT. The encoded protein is CASSLEGWGNTEAFF.

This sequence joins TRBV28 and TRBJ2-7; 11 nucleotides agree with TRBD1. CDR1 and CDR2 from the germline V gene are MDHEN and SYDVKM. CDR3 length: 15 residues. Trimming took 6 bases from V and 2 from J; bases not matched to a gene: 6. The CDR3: CASRYRDRGAYEQYF. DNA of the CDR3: TGTGCCAGCAGATACCGGGACAGGGGGGCCTACGAGCAGTACTTC.

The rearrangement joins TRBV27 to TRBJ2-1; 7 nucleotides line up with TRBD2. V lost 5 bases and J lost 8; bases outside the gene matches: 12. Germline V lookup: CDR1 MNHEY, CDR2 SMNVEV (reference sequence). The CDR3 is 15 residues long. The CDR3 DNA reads TGTGCCAGCAGTAAGTGGGGAGGGCCCGGGGATGAGCAGTTCTTC. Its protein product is CASSKWGGPGDEQFF.